These T cell receptor beta chains were read from a single sample in a study of radiotherapy plus CTLA-4 blockade in lung cancer. The method was immunoSEQ multiplex PCR; TCRdb's version includes in-frame clones alone and lacks a portion of them. This table has under 35,000 clones, roughly three quarters appearing once. This specimen was peripheral blood, taken from a patient treated with radiotherapy plus ipilimumab. The source of these receptors is a human donor with non-small cell lung cancer whose response to radiotherapy plus ipilimumab could not be evaluated. Each CDR3 is given with its conserved first and last residue. Each record gives: V gene, J gene, clone size, D gene, CDR3 DNA, CDR3 protein. D genes are given only for firm matches. Expanded clones are given a class, and other clones once, few, many or no size at all.

V gene: TRBV7-2; J gene: TRBJ2-1; clone size: -; D gene: -; CDR3 DNA: TGTGCCAGCAGGCGAGGGGGCTACAATGAGCAGTTCTTC; CDR3 protein: CASRRGGYNEQFF
V gene: TRBV30; J gene: TRBJ1-1; clone size: once; D gene: -; CDR3 DNA: TGTGCCTGGAGGAGACAGAGGAACACTGAAGCTTTCTTT; CDR3 protein: CAWRRQRNTEAFF
V gene: TRBV5-1; J gene: TRBJ2-1; clone size: -; D gene: TRBD2; CDR3 DNA: TGCGCCAGCAGCCCGACTAGCGGGAATGGGGGAAACAATGAGCAGTTCTTC; CDR3 protein: CASSPTSGNGGNNEQFF
V gene: TRBV5-5; J gene: TRBJ1-1; clone size: -; D gene: TRBD1; CDR3 DNA: TGTGCCAGCAGCTCGGGGACAGTATTCGCTGAAGCTTTCTTT; CDR3 protein: CASSSGTVFAEAFF
V gene: TRBV5-6; J gene: TRBJ2-5; clone size: -; D gene: -; CDR3 DNA: TGTGCCAGCAGCTCCTTGGCGGCAGGGCGAAGGACCCAGTACTTC; CDR3 protein: CASSSLAAGRRTQYF
V gene: TRBV7-2; J gene: TRBJ2-2; clone size: -; D gene: TRBD2; CDR3 DNA: TGTGCCAGCAGCTTTGGGGGGGGCACCGGGGAGCTGTTTTTT; CDR3 protein: CASSFGGGTGELFF
V gene: TRBV7-9; J gene: TRBJ2-5; clone size: -; D gene: -; CDR3 DNA: TGTGCCAGCAGCTTAGGTACTAGTACTAGGAAGACCCAGTACTTC; CDR3 protein: CASSLGTSTRKTQYF
V gene: TRBV27; J gene: TRBJ1-1; clone size: -; D gene: TRBD1; CDR3 DNA: TGTGCCAGCAGTTTACTCACAGGGGGTGAAGCTTTCTTT; CDR3 protein: CASSLLTGGEAFF
V gene: TRBV6-5; J gene: TRBJ2-2; clone size: -; D gene: -; CDR3 DNA: TGTGCCAGCAGTTACGCGCGCTCGAACACCGGGGAGCTGTTTTTT; CDR3 protein: CASSYARSNTGELFF
V gene: TRBV6-5; J gene: TRBJ1-2; clone size: -; D gene: -; CDR3 DNA: TGTGCCAGCAGTTACTATGCAGGCCGGGGCTACACCTTC; CDR3 protein: CASSYYAGRGYTF
V gene: TRBV27; J gene: TRBJ2-5; clone size: -; D gene: -; CDR3 DNA: TGTGCCAGCAGTTTCCCCAACCCCGGGACACCTTATCAAGAGACCCAGTACTTC; CDR3 protein: CASSFPNPGTPYQETQYF
V gene: TRBV28; J gene: TRBJ2-7; clone size: few; D gene: TRBD2; CDR3 DNA: TGTGCCAGCAGCCCTCGAGGTGGGGGGGAAGAGCAGTACTTC; CDR3 protein: CASSPRGGGEEQYF
V gene: TRBV5-4; J gene: TRBJ2-5; clone size: -; D gene: -; CDR3 DNA: TGTGCCACTTATGTAGCGGCAATAGGCGAGACCCAGTACTTC; CDR3 protein: CATYVAAIGETQYF
V gene: TRBV19; J gene: TRBJ1-4; clone size: -; D gene: -; CDR3 DNA: TGTGCCAGTAGTATTAGGTCAGGTGGAGGACGGCTTGAAAAACTGTTTTTT; CDR3 protein: CASSIRSGGGRLEKLFF
V gene: TRBV2; J gene: TRBJ2-2; clone size: -; D gene: -; CDR3 DNA: TGTGCCAGCATGAGGCAGGGAAACACCGGGGAGCTGTTTTTT; CDR3 protein: CASMRQGNTGELFF
V gene: TRBV6-6; J gene: TRBJ2-1; clone size: -; D gene: -; CDR3 DNA: TGTGCCAGCAGCATACCGTATACTAGCCCCAATGAGCAGTTCTTC; CDR3 protein: CASSIPYTSPNEQFF
V gene: TRBV5-1; J gene: TRBJ2-7; clone size: medium-sized; D gene: TRBD1; CDR3 DNA: TGCGCCAGCAGCTGGGGGACAGGGGGCTACGAGCAGTACTTC; CDR3 protein: CASSWGTGGYEQYF
V gene: TRBV28; J gene: TRBJ1-1; clone size: -; D gene: -; CDR3 DNA: TGTGCCAGCAGTTTACGAAACAGGAACACTGAAGCTTTCTTT; CDR3 protein: CASSLRNRNTEAFF
V gene: TRBV7-3; J gene: TRBJ1-2; clone size: -; D gene: TRBD1; CDR3 DNA: TGTGCCAGCAGCCGGAGCCGGGACAGGGGTGTCTATGGCTACACCTTC; CDR3 protein: CASSRSRDRGVYGYTF
V gene: TRBV5-8; J gene: TRBJ2-2; clone size: -; D gene: TRBD2; CDR3 DNA: TGTGCCAGCAGCTTGGTGACTAGCGGACGTAACACCGGGGAGCTGTTTTTT; CDR3 protein: CASSLVTSGRNTGELFF
V gene: TRBV6-5; J gene: TRBJ2-7; clone size: -; D gene: TRBD2; CDR3 DNA: TGTGCCAGCAGGGCTACTAGCGGAGGACCCTACGAGCAGTACTTC; CDR3 protein: CASRATSGGPYEQYF
V gene: TRBV29-1; J gene: TRBJ2-7; clone size: medium-sized; D gene: -; CDR3 DNA: TGCAGCGCAGGACTCGCGCCGGGCGAGCAGTACTTC; CDR3 protein: CSAGLAPGEQYF
V gene: TRBV5-4; J gene: TRBJ2-7; clone size: -; D gene: -; CDR3 DNA: TGTGCCAGCGGGGCAGGGAACGAGCAGTACTTC; CDR3 protein: CASGAGNEQYF
V gene: TRBV6-5; J gene: TRBJ2-5; clone size: -; D gene: -; CDR3 DNA: TGTGCCAGCAGTGAAACGCAGTCCCAAGAGACCCAGTACTTC; CDR3 protein: CASSETQSQETQYF
V gene: TRBV7-6; J gene: TRBJ2-2; clone size: -; D gene: -; CDR3 DNA: TGTGCCAGCAGCCTATCGACTAGCGGGGAGCTGTTTTTT; CDR3 protein: CASSLSTSGELFF
V gene: TRBV5-1; J gene: TRBJ2-5; clone size: -; D gene: -; CDR3 DNA: TGCGCCAGCAGCTTTGGCGCAGGCCAAGAGACCCAGTACTTC; CDR3 protein: CASSFGAGQETQYF
V gene: TRBV30; J gene: TRBJ2-1; clone size: -; D gene: TRBD2; CDR3 DNA: TGTGCCTGGAGCGTCGGCGGGAGCACCAGCTCCTACAATGAGCAGTTCTTC; CDR3 protein: CAWSVGGSTSSYNEQFF
V gene: TRBV7-9; J gene: TRBJ2-7; clone size: -; D gene: TRBD2; CDR3 DNA: TGTGCCAGCAGCCTCGGACTAGCGGGAGGCCCAAGCTCCTACGAGCAGTACTTC; CDR3 protein: CASSLGLAGGPSSYEQYF
V gene: TRBV5-6; J gene: TRBJ2-3; clone size: -; D gene: -; CDR3 DNA: TGTGCCAGCAGCGTAACAGGAGGGACGCGGTGGGAGTATTTT; CDR3 protein: CASSVTGGTRWEYF
V gene: TRBV10-2; J gene: TRBJ2-5; clone size: -; D gene: TRBD2; CDR3 DNA: TGCGCCAGCAGTGGAGCTCGGGCGGGAGGAGTGGAGACCCAGTACTTC; CDR3 protein: CASSGARAGGVETQYF
V gene: TRBV4-1; J gene: TRBJ2-5; clone size: once; D gene: TRBD1; CDR3 DNA: TGCGCCAGCAGCCATGGACAGGGACAGGAGACCCAGTACTTC; CDR3 protein: CASSHGQGQETQYF
V gene: TRBV29-1; J gene: TRBJ2-7; clone size: -; D gene: -; CDR3 DNA: TGCAGCGTGGGTCTAGCGCCTCGCCCCTACGAGCAGTACTTC; CDR3 protein: CSVGLAPRPYEQYF
V gene: TRBV7-2; J gene: TRBJ2-3; clone size: -; D gene: TRBD2; CDR3 DNA: TGTGCCAGCAGCCCAAACCGACCACTAGCGGGTCCTACAGATACGCAGTATTTT; CDR3 protein: CASSPNRPLAGPTDTQYF
V gene: TRBV29-1; J gene: TRBJ2-3; clone size: -; D gene: TRBD1; CDR3 DNA: TGCAGCGTGGGACAGGGGACCTCCACAGATACGCAGTATTTT; CDR3 protein: CSVGQGTSTDTQYF
V gene: TRBV2; J gene: TRBJ2-2; clone size: -; D gene: -; CDR3 DNA: TGTGCCAGCAGTTCAGGGGTCACCGGGGAGCTGTTTTTT; CDR3 protein: CASSSGVTGELFF
V gene: TRBV7-8; J gene: TRBJ2-7; clone size: -; D gene: TRBD1; CDR3 DNA: TGTGCCAGCAGCCCCTACGGGACAGGGGACTCCTACGAGCAGTACTTC; CDR3 protein: CASSPYGTGDSYEQYF
V gene: TRBV6-5; J gene: TRBJ2-7; clone size: -; D gene: -; CDR3 DNA: TGTGCCAGCAGTTACTCGAGACGAGGTACCTACGAGCAGTACTTC; CDR3 protein: CASSYSRRGTYEQYF
V gene: TRBV6-6; J gene: TRBJ1-5; clone size: once; D gene: -; CDR3 DNA: TGTGCCAGCAGTCCGAAGGGGAATCAGCCCCAGCATTTT; CDR3 protein: CASSPKGNQPQHF
V gene: TRBV9; J gene: TRBJ1-1; clone size: -; D gene: -; CDR3 DNA: TGTGCCAGCAGCGTAGATCCAGGGGCGACTGAAGCTTTCTTT; CDR3 protein: CASSVDPGATEAFF
V gene: TRBV6-6; J gene: TRBJ2-7; clone size: -; D gene: -; CDR3 DNA: TGTGCCAGCAGTAGCGGCCACGAGCAGTACTTC; CDR3 protein: CASSSGHEQYF
V gene: TRBV7-8; J gene: TRBJ1-5; clone size: -; D gene: -; CDR3 DNA: TGTGCCAGCAGCTTATTATGGGGGGGGGATAGCAATCAGCCCCAGCATTTT; CDR3 protein: CASSLLWGGDSNQPQHF
V gene: TRBV7-6; J gene: TRBJ2-3; clone size: -; D gene: -; CDR3 DNA: TGTGCCAGCAGCTTAACTAAGGACAGCCTGGAGAGGTCAGATACGCAGTATTTT; CDR3 protein: CASSLTKDSLERSDTQYF
V gene: TRBV28; J gene: TRBJ2-7; clone size: -; D gene: TRBD1; CDR3 DNA: TGTGCCACCCGGCCGGGACAGGGGTCGGGGCAGTACTTC; CDR3 protein: CATRPGQGSGQYF
V gene: TRBV4-1; J gene: TRBJ2-2; clone size: -; D gene: TRBD2; CDR3 DNA: TGCGCCAGCAGCCAAGTTAGCGGGAGTGAAACCGGGGAGCTGTTTTTT; CDR3 protein: CASSQVSGSETGELFF
V gene: TRBV6-5; J gene: TRBJ1-6; clone size: -; D gene: -; CDR3 DNA: TGTGCCAGCAGTTACTCGGTCGGGGATTCACCCCTCCACTTT; CDR3 protein: CASSYSVGDSPLHF
V gene: TRBV29-1; J gene: TRBJ2-5; clone size: few; D gene: TRBD2; CDR3 DNA: TGCAGTATGACTAGCGGGTACCAAGAGACCCAGTACTTC; CDR3 protein: CSMTSGYQETQYF
V gene: TRBV5-1; J gene: TRBJ1-5; clone size: few; D gene: -; CDR3 DNA: TGCGCCAGCAGCATCACAGGGTTGGCTCATCAGCCCCAGCATTTT; CDR3 protein: CASSITGLAHQPQHF
V gene: TRBV5-1; J gene: TRBJ1-2; clone size: -; D gene: TRBD1; CDR3 DNA: TGCGCCAGCAGCGTGGGGACAGTTTTTATAGGAGGCTACACCTTC; CDR3 protein: CASSVGTVFIGGYTF
V gene: TRBV6-5; J gene: TRBJ2-2; clone size: once; D gene: TRBD1; CDR3 DNA: TGTGGGGGGGACAGGGAATACATGAACACCGGGGAGCTGTTTTTT; CDR3 protein: CGGDREYMNTGELFF
V gene: TRBV11-2; J gene: TRBJ1-1; clone size: -; D gene: -; CDR3 DNA: TGTGCCAGCGCGCGAGGAACGAACACTGAAGCTTTCTTT; CDR3 protein: CASARGTNTEAFF
V gene: TRBV28; J gene: TRBJ1-2; clone size: -; D gene: -; CDR3 DNA: TGTGCCAGCAGTCTTCACCTCGATGTATTCAGGGGCTACACCTTC; CDR3 protein: CASSLHLDVFRGYTF
V gene: TRBV9; J gene: TRBJ1-2; clone size: -; D gene: TRBD1; CDR3 DNA: TGTGCCAGCAGCTCGAGAGGGAAGGGACAGGAGGGGCTGGGCGGCTACACCTTC; CDR3 protein: CASSSRGKGQEGLGGYTF
V gene: TRBV5-1; J gene: TRBJ2-3; clone size: few; D gene: TRBD1; CDR3 DNA: TGCGCCAGCAGCCTAGGGACAGGGGACGGCACAGATACGCAGTATTTT; CDR3 protein: CASSLGTGDGTDTQYF
V gene: TRBV29-1; J gene: TRBJ2-1; clone size: -; D gene: TRBD2; CDR3 DNA: TGCAGCTTTCTAAAATGGAGTGAGACTAGCGGATACAATGAGCAGTTCTTC; CDR3 protein: CSFLKWSETSGYNEQFF